One sample yielded the 24 T cell receptor beta chains listed below, sequenced in a study of T cell clonotyping in hematopoietic cell transplantation. Profiling relied on immunoSEQ multiplex PCR, and the TCRdb table lists in-frame clones only, not all of them. The sample shows about 16,000 clones, 80% to 90% of them seen only once. Source material: peripheral blood mononuclear cells. The receptors were sampled from a woman in her thirties or forties in good health. Some clones in this sample may be carry-over from other donors' samples.

The chain combines TRBV2 with TRBJ2-2; unclear D gene. Trimming took off 7 bases at V and 3 bases at J, with 15 bases between the two ends. The germline V gene has CDR1 SNHLY and CDR2 FYNNEI. The length of the CDR3 is 15 residues. The CDR3 DNA sequence: TGTGCCAGCACCAGAGCCGGCGGTTACACCGGGGAGCTGTTTTTT. Amino acids: CASTRAGGYTGELFF.

In DNA form, the CDR3 reads TGTGCCAGCAGTGGATCGAGTCTAGCGGGAGCCTGGAATGAGCAGTTCTTC. Protein: CASSGSSLAGAWNEQFF. The gene calls are TRBV25-1 and TRBJ2-1, with 10 bases identical to TRBD2. The CDR3 is 17 amino acids. The junction had 13 bases not matched to a gene; V was cut back by 4 bases and J by 7 bases. Germline V gives CDR1 MGHDK, CDR2 SYGVNS.

The CDR3 reads CASSQDPRGIRGAFF. The CDR3 coding sequence is TGCGCCAGCAGCCAAGACCCCAGGGGGATAAGGGGAGCTTTCTTT. This chain connects TRBV4-3 to TRBJ1-1, with 7 positions matching TRBD1. The CDR3 has 15 residues. Germline lookup yields CDR1 LGHNA and CDR2 YSLEER. J gave up 10 bases and V 0 bases, and 11 bases lay outside the gene matches.

The chain couples TRBV5-1 to TRBJ2-1; D assignment may be TRBD1 or TRBD2 (7 bases each). CDR3 length: 17 amino acids. Per germline, CDR1 SGHRS and CDR2 YFSETQ. Trimming pared 6 bases from V and 0 bases from J, leaving 19 bases between. CDR3 coding DNA: TGCGCCAGCACCCCAGGGGGAGGGCTCGGCTCCTACAATGAGCAGTTCTTC. Protein product: CASTPGGGLGSYNEQFF.

This chain uses TRBV27 with TRBJ2-3, with TRBD2 identical over 11 bases. Trimming took 2 bases from V and 4 from J; bases not matched to a gene: 14. Germline CDR1 MNHEY, CDR2 SMNVEV (reference sequence). The CDR3 is 19 residues long. Written as DNA, the CDR3 is TGTGCCAGCAGTTTAGCGGGACTAGCGGCTCACGGCTTCGCAGATACGCAGTATTTT. It specifies CASSLAGLAAHGFADTQYF.

The chain carries TRBV11-3 and TRBJ1-1; D is unresolved. Germline V lookup: CDR1 SGHNT, CDR2 YENEEA. V was trimmed by 3 bases and J by 1 base, leaving 15 bases between them. CDR3 length: 16 residues. CDR3 coding DNA: TGTGCCAGCAGCTTCGCCTATAGCAGCCCGAACACTGAAGCTTTCTTT. Amino acids: CASSFAYSSPNTEAFF.

The gene calls are TRBV19 and TRBJ2-1, with D perhaps TRBD1 (5 bases). V was shortened by 6 bases and J by 8 bases, with 14 bases between the two germline ends. The CDR3 is made up of 13 amino acids. CDR1 and CDR2 from the germline V gene are LNHDA and SQIVND (reference sequence). CDR3 amino acids: CASSPRTKDEQFF. The DNA of the CDR3 is TGTGCCAGTAGCCCTAGGACAAAGGATGAGCAGTTCTTC.

The rearrangement joins TRBV30 to TRBJ2-1; D is ambiguous. Germline V gene data show CDR1 as GTSNPN and CDR2 as SVGIG (reference sequence). This CDR3 is 11 amino acids long. The ends were cut back, 4 bases at V and 5 bases at J, with 6 bases in the middle. The CDR3 protein is CAWTGNNEQFF. DNA for the CDR3: TGTGCCTGGACGGGTAACAATGAGCAGTTCTTC.

The chain joins TRBV2 to TRBJ1-4; unclear D gene. Trimming removed 4 bases at V and 7 bases at J, with 13 bases between. The germline V gene has CDR1 SNHLY and CDR2 FYNNEI. The CDR3 length is 14 residues. The CDR3 bases are TGTGCCAGCAGTGTGTGGCATTCCGGTGAAAAACTGTTTTTT. It codes for CASSVWHSGEKLFF.

The rearrangement links TRBV20-1 to TRBJ2-5; D is unresolved. This CDR3 has 10 residues. CDR1 and CDR2 (germline): DFQATT, SNEGSKA (reference sequence). V was cut by 3 bases and J by 4 bases, with 3 bases left in between. The DNA of the CDR3 is TGCAGTGCTAGGCGAGAGACCCAGTACTTC. It is translated as CSARRETQYF.

The CDR3 protein is CASSVRTSGRGADTQYF. CDR3 DNA sequence: TGTGCCAGCAGCGTGCGGACTAGCGGGAGGGGGGCAGATACGCAGTATTTT. V usage is TRBV9 and J usage is TRBJ2-3, with 15 bases lining up with TRBD2. This CDR3 spans 17 amino acids. Germline CDR1 and CDR2: SGDLS and YYNGEE. With 2 bases clipped from V and 4 bases from J, the junction kept 5 bases outside the gene matches.

The chain carries TRBV5-8 and TRBJ2-7, with 11 bases matching TRBD1. The CDR3 extends over 15 amino acids. V was clipped by 0 bases and J by 7 bases; unmatched bases: 6. Germline CDR1 is SGHTS and CDR2 is YDEGEE. CDR3 in DNA: TGTGCCAGCAGCTTGGTCGGACAGGGGGCGGGGGAGCAGTACTTC. It encodes CASSLVGQGAGEQYF.

Here the CDR3 reads CASSETEPSSYNEQFF. In nucleotides, the CDR3 is TGTGCCAGCAGTGAAACGGAGCCAAGCTCCTACAATGAGCAGTTCTTC. J is TRBJ2-1 and V is TRBV2, with D uncertain. CDR1 and CDR2 from the germline V gene are SNHLY and FYNNEI. V gave up 2 bases and J gave up 0 bases, with 11 bases separating them. This CDR3 is 16 amino acids long.

The rearrangement joins TRBV6-6 to TRBJ2-7; D might be TRBD1 (6 bases). Germline V gives CDR1 MNHNY, CDR2 SVGAGI (reference sequence). CDR3 length equals 12 residues. Trimming took off 11 bases at V and 5 bases at J, with 16 bases between the two ends. The CDR3: CAHGQGINEQYF. In DNA, the CDR3 is TGTGCCCACGGGCAGGGGATCAACGAGCAGTACTTC.

The genes are TRBV7-9 and TRBJ1-4, with 9 bases lining up with TRBD1. Trimming at V came to 5 bases and at J to 7 bases, leaving 8 bases not matched to a gene. In germline, CDR1 is SEHNR, CDR2 FQNEAQ (reference sequence). The CDR3 extends over 15 amino acids. The CDR3 loop reads CASSPGDRAGEKLFF. CDR3 nucleotides: TGTGCCAGCAGCCCCGGGGACAGGGCAGGTGAAAAACTGTTTTTT.

The rearrangement links TRBV30 to TRBJ2-1, with 10 bases lining up with TRBD2. The CDR3 contains 15 residues. Per the germline V gene, CDR1 is GTSNPN and CDR2 is SVGIG (reference sequence). Trimming removed 2 bases from V and 12 bases from J; junction bases left unmatched: 13. This CDR3 reads CAWSMRLAGVGWQFF. In DNA form, the CDR3 reads TGTGCCTGGAGTATGAGGCTAGCGGGGGTGGGATGGCAGTTCTTC.

J is TRBJ1-6 and V is TRBV14, with D possibly matching TRBD1 (5 bases). V was clipped by 4 bases and J by 9 bases, with 10 bases between them. This CDR3 is 13 amino acids long. Germline V lookup: CDR1 SGHDN, CDR2 FVKESK. DNA for the CDR3: TGTGCCAGCAGCCCATGGAGGGGTTCACCCCTCCACTTT. As protein: CASSPWRGSPLHF.

This chain joins TRBV28 and TRBJ2-5; the D gene is possibly TRBD2 (5 bases). Germline V lookup: CDR1 MDHEN, CDR2 SYDVKM. Trimming pared 4 bases from V and 6 bases from J, leaving 15 bases between. The CDR3 extends over 14 amino acids. CDR3 region: CASSSREGLKTQYF. The CDR3 nucleotides read TGTGCCAGCAGTTCGAGAGAGGGTCTGAAGACCCAGTACTTC.

V and J are TRBV14 and TRBJ1-6; D gene ambiguous. V dropped 1 base and J dropped 14 bases, with 15 bases sitting between them. The CDR3 is 14 amino acids. Germline-derived CDR1 and CDR2 are SGHDN and FVKESK. CDR3 sequence: CASSQGTRVWTLHF. CDR3 DNA sequence: TGTGCCAGCAGCCAAGGTACAAGGGTTTGGACCCTCCACTTT. The whole variable domain, remainder taken from reference TRBV14 and TRBJ1-6, is EAGVTQFPSHSVIEKGQTVTLRCDPISGHDNLYWYRRVMGKEIKFLLHFVKESKQDESGMPNNRFLAERTGGTYSTLKVQPAELEDSGVYFCASSQGTRVWTLHFGNGTRLTVT.

The chain has TRBV7-2 and TRBJ1-1, with 7 bases fitting TRBD1. This CDR3 is built from 18 residues. Losses at the gene ends were 2 bases for V and 0 bases for J; bases not matched to a gene: 12. The germline V gene encodes CDR1 SGHTA and CDR2 FQGNSA. CDR3 DNA sequence: TGTGCCAGCAGCTTAAGGGGAGGAACAGGGGTGCTGAACACTGAAGCTTTCTTT. Translated, it gives CASSLRGGTGVLNTEAFF.

V and J are TRBV4-3 and TRBJ2-5; 12 bases line up with TRBD2. CDR1 and CDR2 from the germline V gene are LGHNA and YSLEER. J was trimmed by 5 bases and V by 5 bases; bases with no gene match: 6. The CDR3 loop spans 15 amino acids. The CDR3 region is CASSGGLAGYETQYF. CDR3 in DNA: TGCGCCAGCAGCGGAGGACTAGCGGGATACGAGACCCAGTACTTC.

This chain uses TRBV30 with TRBJ1-5; D gene unclear. Germline assignment: CDR1 GTSNPN and CDR2 SVGIG (reference sequence). Trimming removed 2 bases from V and 2 bases from J, with 13 bases in between. This CDR3 region has 15 residues. The CDR3 reads CAWSKGTNRNQPQHF. The DNA of the CDR3 is TGTGCCTGGAGTAAGGGAACGAACCGCAATCAGCCCCAGCATTTT.

V and J are TRBV5-1 and TRBJ1-1; no clear D gene. V lost 4 bases, J lost 6 bases, and 10 bases lay in between. CDR3 size: 12 residues. Germline CDR1 is SGHRS and CDR2 is YFSETQ. CDR3 DNA sequence: TGCGCCAGCAGCCCGGCGGGCGCTGAAGCTTTCTTT. It specifies CASSPAGAEAFF.

The chain recombines TRBV5-1 with TRBJ2-1, with 11 bases matching TRBD1. This CDR3 has 15 amino acids. V lost 4 bases to trimming and J lost 7 bases; unmatched junction nucleotides: 7. Germline CDR1 and CDR2: SGHRS and YFSETQ. As DNA, the CDR3 is TGCGCCAGCAGCATAGGACAGGGGGCTAGAAATGAGCAGTTCTTC. Protein product: CASSIGQGARNEQFF.